This T cell receptor (beta chain) emerged from a study of T-cell memory formation after mild COVID-19 (dated by TCRdb to about 2021). About the investigation overall: TCR sequence clusters from the two donors were largely donor specific. The cohort was made up of two young adult volunteers, one female and one male, who were previously healthy. T-cell clones expanding and contracting after mild COVID-19 in two donors were tracked by longitudinal TCRalpha and TCRbeta repertoire sequencing. The study at large found these results: The study covered only a couple of mild cases, and larger cohorts including severe cases with pre-infection samples were considered necessary. Some responding clones were detected in pre-infection memory, suggesting pre-existing cross-reactive memory T cells joined the SARS-CoV-2 response. Contracting CD4+ clones turned up mainly in the CM and EM memory subsets, whereas EMRA was where CD8+ clones were enriched. The second-wave clones that peaked on day 37 were not confirmed to be SARS-CoV-2 specific. Clones that contracted from day 15 to 85 showed balanced CD4/CD8 phenotypes, whereas a second wave of clones that expanded from day 15 to 37 leaned towards CD4+.

Reading from cysteine to phenylalanine, the CDR3 counts 16 amino acids. Only the CDR3 DNA is retained, 48 bases long and in frame from the first base. Trimmed from V: 6 bases; trimmed from J: 1 base; junction bases lacking a gene match: 7. The germline V gene gives CDR1 as SGHTA and CDR2 as FQGNSA. Sequencing relied on an Illumina NovaSeq 6000. cDNA libraries for TCRalpha and TCRbeta were prepared by 5'RACE using constant-segment primers, with sample barcodes and unique molecular identifiers added. RNA was extracted from every sample with Trizol reagent. The libraries were amplified in two PCR steps, and the second step added a second sample barcode and Illumina TruSeq adapters. Sequencing of the libraries was done on an Illumina NovaSeq, producing 2 x 150 bp paired-end reads. The authors' pipeline ran thus. Demultiplexing of reads and collapsing into UMI-guided consensus sequences were performed with migec v1.2.7. With mixcr v2.1.11, UMI consensuses were aligned to TRA and TRB V and J templates and assembled into clonotypes. A clonotype was counted as expanded or contracted only when both edgeR and NoisET called the clonotype significant, with the noise models trained on biological replicates. For edgeR calls, a false discovery rate-adjusted p below 0.01 and a log2 fold-change threshold of 1 were applied. As an exploratory analysis of dynamics, max-normalized trajectories of the 1000 most abundant clonotypes were examined by PCA with hierarchical clustering. Each responding clone was given a CD4 or CD8 phenotype based on the CD4+ and CD8+ repertoires, which had been sequenced separately. TCRdb reanalyzed the raw reads on its own, using fastp at Q25 for trimming and MiXCR for clone calling, and kept in-frame beta chains. Each entry is one CDR3 protein sequence, shown with its most common DNA and genes. The V and J calls and clone size are TCRdb's, not the authors'. This sample holds about 200,000 distinct CDR3 sequences; 9.5% were observed only once. The leading ten clones occupy 3.5% of the sample.

PBMCs were isolated by Ficoll-Paque density gradient centrifugation. This clonotype was recorded a few times. Its cognate antigen has yet to be identified. Within one base of it there is no much larger clone, and no base qualities were kept. This receptor was identified in a man between 18 and 29 years old who had mild COVID-19 (a few samples of this study predate the infection). The sample titles of this study are shuffled in the database, so cell type and time point are left out; the donor was told from shared clones. Sequencing was carried out using PBMCs or a T cell subset sorted from them (not recorded which). The chain links TRBV7-2 with TRBJ1-1; 11 middle bases align to TRBD1. The CDR3 corresponds to CASSSRDRGKNTEAFF. The nucleotides read TGTGCCAGCAGTTCCAGGGACAGGGGGAAGAACACTGAAGCTTTCTTT.